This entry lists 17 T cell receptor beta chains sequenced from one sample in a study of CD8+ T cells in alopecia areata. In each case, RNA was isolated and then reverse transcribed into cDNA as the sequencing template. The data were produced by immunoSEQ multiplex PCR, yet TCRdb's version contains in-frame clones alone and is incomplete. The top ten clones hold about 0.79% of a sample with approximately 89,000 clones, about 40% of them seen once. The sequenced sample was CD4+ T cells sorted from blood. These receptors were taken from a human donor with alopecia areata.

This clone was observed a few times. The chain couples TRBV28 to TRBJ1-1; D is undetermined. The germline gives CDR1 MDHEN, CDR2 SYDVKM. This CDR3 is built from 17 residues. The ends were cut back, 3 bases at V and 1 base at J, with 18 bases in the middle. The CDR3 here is CASSFLSFLGSNTEAFF. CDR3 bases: TGTGCCAGCAGTTTTTTGTCCTTTCTGGGGTCGAACACTGAAGCTTTCTTT.

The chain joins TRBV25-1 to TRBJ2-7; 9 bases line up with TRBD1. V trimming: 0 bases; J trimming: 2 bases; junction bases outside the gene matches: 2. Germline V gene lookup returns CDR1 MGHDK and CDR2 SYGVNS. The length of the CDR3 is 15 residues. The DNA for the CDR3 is TGTGCCAGCAGTGAATATGGACAGGGGCCCTACGAGCAGTACTTC. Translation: CASSEYGQGPYEQYF.

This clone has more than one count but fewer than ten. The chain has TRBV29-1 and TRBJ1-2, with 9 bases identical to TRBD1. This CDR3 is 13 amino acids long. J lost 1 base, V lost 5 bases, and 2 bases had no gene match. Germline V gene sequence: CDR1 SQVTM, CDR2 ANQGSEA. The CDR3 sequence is CSVWGQGNYGYTF. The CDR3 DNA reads TGCAGCGTTTGGGGACAGGGTAACTATGGCTACACCTTC.

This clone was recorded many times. The DNA of the CDR3 is TGTGCCAGCAGTTTTCGGCGGTACGAGCAGTACTTC. Protein product: CASSFRRYEQYF. V usage is TRBV28 and J usage is TRBJ2-7; D is undetermined. V shed 3 bases and J shed 4 bases, with 7 bases lying between them. The CDR3 has 12 residues. Germline V lookup: CDR1 MDHEN, CDR2 SYDVKM.

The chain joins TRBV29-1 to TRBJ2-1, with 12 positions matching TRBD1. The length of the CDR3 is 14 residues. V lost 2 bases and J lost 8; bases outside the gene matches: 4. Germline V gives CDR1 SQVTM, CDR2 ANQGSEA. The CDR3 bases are TGCAGCGTTGAATGGGGACAGGGGGCGGATGAGCAGTTCTTC. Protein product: CSVEWGQGADEQFF.

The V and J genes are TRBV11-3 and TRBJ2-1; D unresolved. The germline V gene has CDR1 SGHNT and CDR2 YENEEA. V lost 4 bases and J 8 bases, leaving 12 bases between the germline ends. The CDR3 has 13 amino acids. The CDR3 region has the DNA TGTGCCAGCAGCTCCCCGGGTGTCGATGAGCAGTTCTTC. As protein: CASSSPGVDEQFF.

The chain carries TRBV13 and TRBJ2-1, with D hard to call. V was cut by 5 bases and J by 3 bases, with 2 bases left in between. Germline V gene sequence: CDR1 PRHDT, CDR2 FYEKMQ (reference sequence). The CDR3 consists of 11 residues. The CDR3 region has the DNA TGTGCCAGCAGCCTCTACAATGAGCAGTTCTTC. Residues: CASSLYNEQFF.

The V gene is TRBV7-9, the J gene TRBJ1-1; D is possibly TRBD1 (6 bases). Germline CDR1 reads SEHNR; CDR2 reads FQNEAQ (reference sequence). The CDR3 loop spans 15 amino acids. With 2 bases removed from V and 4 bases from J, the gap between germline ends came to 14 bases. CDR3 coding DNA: TGTGCCAGCAGCTTATACGAAACAGGGCGCACTGAAGCTTTCTTT. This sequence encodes CASSLYETGRTEAFF.

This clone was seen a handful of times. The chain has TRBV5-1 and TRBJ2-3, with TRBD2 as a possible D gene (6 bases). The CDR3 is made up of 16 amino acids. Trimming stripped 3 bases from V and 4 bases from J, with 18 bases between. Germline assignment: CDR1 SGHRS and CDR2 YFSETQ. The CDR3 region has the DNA TGCGCCAGCAGCTCACGACTAGGAAATGGCGCAGATACGCAGTATTTT. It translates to CASSSRLGNGADTQYF.

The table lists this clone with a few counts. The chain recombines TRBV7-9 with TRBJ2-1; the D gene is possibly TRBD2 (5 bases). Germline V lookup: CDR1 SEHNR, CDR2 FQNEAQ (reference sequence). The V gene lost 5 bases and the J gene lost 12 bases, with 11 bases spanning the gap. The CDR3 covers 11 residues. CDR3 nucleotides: TGTGCCAGCAGCCCGGACTTAGGGCAGTTCTTC. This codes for CASSPDLGQFF.

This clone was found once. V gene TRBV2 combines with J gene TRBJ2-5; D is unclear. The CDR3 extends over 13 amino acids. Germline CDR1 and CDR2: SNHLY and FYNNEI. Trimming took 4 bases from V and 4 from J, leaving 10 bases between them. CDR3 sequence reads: CASSGKWLETQYF. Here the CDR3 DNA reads TGTGCCAGCAGTGGGAAGTGGCTAGAGACCCAGTACTTC.

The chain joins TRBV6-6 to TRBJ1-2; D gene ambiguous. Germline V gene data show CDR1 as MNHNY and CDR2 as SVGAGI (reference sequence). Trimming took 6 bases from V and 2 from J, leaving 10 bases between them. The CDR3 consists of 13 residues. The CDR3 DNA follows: TGTGCCAGCAGCAACGGACGGAACTATGGCTACACCTTC. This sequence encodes CASSNGRNYGYTF.

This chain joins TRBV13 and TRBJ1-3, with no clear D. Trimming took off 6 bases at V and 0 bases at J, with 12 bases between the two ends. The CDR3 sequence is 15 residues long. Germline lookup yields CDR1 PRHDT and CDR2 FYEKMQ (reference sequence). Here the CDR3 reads CASRPIISSGNTIYF. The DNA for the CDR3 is TGTGCCAGCAGACCTATCATAAGCTCTGGAAACACCATATATTTT.

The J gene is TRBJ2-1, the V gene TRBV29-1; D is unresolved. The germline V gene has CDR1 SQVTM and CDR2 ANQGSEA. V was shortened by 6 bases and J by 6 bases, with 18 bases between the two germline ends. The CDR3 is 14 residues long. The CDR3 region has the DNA TGCAGCGTAGCTTCTGAAGAGGCTTTCAATGAGCAGTTCTTC. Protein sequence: CSVASEEAFNEQFF.

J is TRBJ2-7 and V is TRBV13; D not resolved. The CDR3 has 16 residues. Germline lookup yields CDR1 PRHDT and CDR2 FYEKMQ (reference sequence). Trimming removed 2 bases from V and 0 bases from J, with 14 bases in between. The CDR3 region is CASSLIWQESSYEQYF. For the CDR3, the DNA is TGTGCCAGCAGCTTAATTTGGCAGGAGAGCTCCTACGAGCAGTACTTC.

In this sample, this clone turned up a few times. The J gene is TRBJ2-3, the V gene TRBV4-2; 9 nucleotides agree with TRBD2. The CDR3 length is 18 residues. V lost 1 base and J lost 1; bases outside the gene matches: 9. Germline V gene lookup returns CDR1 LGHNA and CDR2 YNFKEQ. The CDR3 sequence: CASSQVSGGSRGTDTQYF. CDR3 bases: TGTGCCAGCAGCCAAGTTAGCGGGGGTTCCCGGGGCACAGATACGCAGTATTTT.

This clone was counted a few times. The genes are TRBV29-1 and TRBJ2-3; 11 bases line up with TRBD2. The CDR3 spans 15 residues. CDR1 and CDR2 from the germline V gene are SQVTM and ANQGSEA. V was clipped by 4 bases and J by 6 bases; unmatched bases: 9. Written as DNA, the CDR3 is TGCAGCGTTGTGTTAGCGGGAGGGCCTGCCGATACGCAGTATTTT. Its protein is CSVVLAGGPADTQYF.